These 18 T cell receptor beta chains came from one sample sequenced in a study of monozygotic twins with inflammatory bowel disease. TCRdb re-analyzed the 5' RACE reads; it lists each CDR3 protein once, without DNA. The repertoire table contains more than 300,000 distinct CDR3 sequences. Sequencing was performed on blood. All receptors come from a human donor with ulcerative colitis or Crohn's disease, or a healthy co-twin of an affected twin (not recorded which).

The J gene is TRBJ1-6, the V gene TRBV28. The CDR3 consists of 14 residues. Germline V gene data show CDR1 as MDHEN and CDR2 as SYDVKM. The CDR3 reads CASSLFTRLQSLHF.

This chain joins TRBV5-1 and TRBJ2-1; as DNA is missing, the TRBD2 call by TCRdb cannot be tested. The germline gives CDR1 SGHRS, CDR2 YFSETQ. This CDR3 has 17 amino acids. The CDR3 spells CASSPLVAGGSYNEQFF.

The CDR3 is CASRPDREVGYTF. V is TRBV12-3 or TRBV12-4 and J is TRBJ1-2; without DNA, the TCRdb call of TRBD1 cannot be checked. The CDR3 covers 13 residues.

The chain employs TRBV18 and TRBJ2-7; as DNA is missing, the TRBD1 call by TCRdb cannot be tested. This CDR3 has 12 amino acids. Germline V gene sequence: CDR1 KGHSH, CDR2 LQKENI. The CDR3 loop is CASSPMGDEQYF.

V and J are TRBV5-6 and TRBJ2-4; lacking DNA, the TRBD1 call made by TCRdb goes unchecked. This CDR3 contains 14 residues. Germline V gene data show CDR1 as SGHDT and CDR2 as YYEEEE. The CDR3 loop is CASSLWGAKNIQYF.

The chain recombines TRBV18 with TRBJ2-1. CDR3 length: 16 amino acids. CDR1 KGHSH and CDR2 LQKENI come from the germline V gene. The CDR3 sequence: CASSPLSGVTYNEQFF.

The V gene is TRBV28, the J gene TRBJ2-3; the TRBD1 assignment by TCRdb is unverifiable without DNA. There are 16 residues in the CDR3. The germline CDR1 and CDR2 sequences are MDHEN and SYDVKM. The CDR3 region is CASSSTGVTSTDTQYF.

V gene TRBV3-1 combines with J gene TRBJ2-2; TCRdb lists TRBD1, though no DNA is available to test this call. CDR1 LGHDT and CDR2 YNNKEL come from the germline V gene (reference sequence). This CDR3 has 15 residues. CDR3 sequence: CASSQEGGLTGELFF.

CDR3 protein: CASSQSVATNEKLFF. The chain has TRBV4-3 and TRBJ1-4. The CDR3 is 15 amino acids. Germline-derived CDR1 and CDR2 are LGHNA and YSLEER.

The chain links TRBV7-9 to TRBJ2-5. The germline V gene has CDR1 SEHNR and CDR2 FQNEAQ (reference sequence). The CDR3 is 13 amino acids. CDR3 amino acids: CASSLRNEETQYF.

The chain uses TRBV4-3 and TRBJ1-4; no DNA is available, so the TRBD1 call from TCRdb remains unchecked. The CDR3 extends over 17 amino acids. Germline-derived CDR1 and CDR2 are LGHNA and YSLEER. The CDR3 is CASSAGTGGVFGEKLFF.

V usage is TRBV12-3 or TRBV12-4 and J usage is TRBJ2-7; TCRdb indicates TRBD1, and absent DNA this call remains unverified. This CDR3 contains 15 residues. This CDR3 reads CASSFRDRPSYEQYF.

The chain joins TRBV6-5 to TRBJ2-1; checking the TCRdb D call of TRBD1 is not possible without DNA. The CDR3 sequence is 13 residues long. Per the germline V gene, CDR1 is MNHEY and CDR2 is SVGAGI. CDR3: CASSYSIGTGQFF.

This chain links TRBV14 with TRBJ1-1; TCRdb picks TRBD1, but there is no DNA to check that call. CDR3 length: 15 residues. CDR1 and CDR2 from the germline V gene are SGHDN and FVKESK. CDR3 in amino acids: CASSLNRGRITEAFF.

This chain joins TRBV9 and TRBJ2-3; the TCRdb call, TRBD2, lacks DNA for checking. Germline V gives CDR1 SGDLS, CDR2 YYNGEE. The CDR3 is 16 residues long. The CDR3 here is CASSVRSSGGSDTQYF.

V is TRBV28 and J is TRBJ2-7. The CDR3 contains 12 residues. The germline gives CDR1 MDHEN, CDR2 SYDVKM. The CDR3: CASSLTVYEQYF.

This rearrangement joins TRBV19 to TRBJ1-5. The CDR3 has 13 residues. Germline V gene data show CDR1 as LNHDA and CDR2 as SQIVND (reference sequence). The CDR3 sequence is CASTPYSNQPQHF.

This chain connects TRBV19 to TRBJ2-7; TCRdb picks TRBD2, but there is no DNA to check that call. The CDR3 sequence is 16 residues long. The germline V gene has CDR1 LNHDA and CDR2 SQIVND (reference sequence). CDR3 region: CASSIGFGSSPDEQYF. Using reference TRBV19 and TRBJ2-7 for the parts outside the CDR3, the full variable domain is DGGITQSPKYLFRKEGQNVTLSCEQNLNHDAMYWYRQDPGQGLRLIYYSQIVNDFQKGDIAEGYSVSREKKESFPLTVTSAQKNPTAFYLCASSIGFGSSPDEQYFGPGTRLTVT.